The source of this T cell receptor beta chain is a study of Ad26.COV2.S vaccination and SARS-CoV-2 variants. Overall study context: Recipients of Ad26.COV2.S got it intramuscularly, once or twice 56 days apart. Study-level results: Vaccinated individuals (as opposed to placebo recipients) had higher spike-specific TCR breadth.

The CDR3 extends over 17 amino acids. CDR1 is MGHRA and CDR2 is YSYEKL in the germline V gene. V shed 3 bases and J shed 4 bases, with 19 bases lying between them. With respect to this clone: Its antigen is still unknown.

The treatment was: some 20 received Ad26.COV2.S at low or high dose, single or two shots; about 5 received placebo; per-sample allocation not given. It was on day 63 after the first vaccine or placebo injection that samples were taken. The data were produced by immunoSEQ multiplex PCR, yet TCRdb's version contains in-frame clones alone and is incomplete. The sample contains around 300,000 clones, roughly nine tenths of which appear only once. This chain links TRBV4-1 with TRBJ1-3; D call uncertain. The sequence derives from a person between 18 and 65 years old who received the Ad26.COV2.S COVID-19 vaccine or a placebo. The source material was peripheral blood, sampled in a trial of Ad26.COV2.S vaccine versus placebo. CDR3 loop: CASSQGRGPLNGNTIYF. CDR3 coding DNA: TGCGCCAGCAGCCAGGGCCGGGGTCCCCTCAACGGAAACACCATATATTTT.